The present T cell receptor (beta chain) was sequenced within a study of T cells after yellow fever vaccination. This clonotype was counted many times. Its antigen is not known. General study findings and limits: Subsequent booster samples again held most clones from primary vaccination (96% CD4, approximately 86% CD8).

TCRdb reanalysed the 5' RACE reads using MiXCR and keeps one entry per CDR3 protein. The sample holds 500,000 to 700,000 distinct CDR3 sequences, approximately 21% seen once. V dropped 7 bases and J dropped 4 bases, with 16 bases sitting between them. CDR3 length: 14 amino acids. Per the germline V gene, CDR1 is SGHRS and CDR2 is YFSETQ. The chain carries TRBV5-1 and TRBJ2-3; the D gene is possibly TRBD2 (6 bases). The sample consisted of PBMCs, taken 15 days after the yellow fever booster vaccination. This sequence originates from a man aged 30 to 39 who received the YFV17D yellow fever vaccine. The CDR3 nucleotides are TGCGCCAGCCGGGACTCCCGCGGGGCAGATACGCAGTATTTT. Amino acids: CASRDSRGADTQYF.